This T cell receptor beta chain is drawn from a study of blood T cell repertoires in COVID-19. The germline V gene encodes CDR1 LGHNA and CDR2 YNFKEQ. CDR3 length equals 15 residues. The ends lost 5 bases at V and 6 bases at J; junction bases unmatched: 9. Assay used: immunoSEQ multiplex PCR; TCRdb lists only in-frame clones, some missing. The table records about 110,000 clones, about 85% of them present only once. Sequenced sample: peripheral blood. This chain uses TRBV4-2 with TRBJ2-2, with 7 nucleotides matching TRBD2. This sequence originates from a woman between 65 and 79 years old with acute or convalescent COVID-19. DNA of the CDR3: TGTGCCAGCAGCTCCGGGGGGTCAGCATCCGGGGAGCTGTTTTTT. Amino acids: CASSSGGSASGELFF.